Following are 32 T cell receptor beta chains from one sample sequenced in a study of beta chain features in type 1 diabetes. Every isolated RNA sample was fully reverse transcribed, so sequencing captured expressed TCRB transcripts. Profiling relied on immunoSEQ multiplex PCR, and the TCRdb table lists in-frame clones only, not all of them. The table has hundreds of thousands of clones, over 11% seen once. Overall study results and limits: Shortening of TCRB CDR3s, moderate but significant, appeared in all four CD4+ subsets of Type 1 diabetes patients.

These receptors lack a known antigen. Sequenced material: naive CD4+ T cells from blood. These receptors came from a man aged 18-30 years with type 1 diabetes.

This clone was counted a few times. The chain employs TRBV4-1 and TRBJ2-6, with 7 bases lining up with TRBD1. The CDR3 length is 16 residues. Germline assignment: CDR1 MGHRA and CDR2 YSYEKL. V trimming: 3 bases; J trimming: 4 bases; junction bases outside the gene matches: 6. CDR3 region: CASSQGTGAGANVLTF. The CDR3 DNA reads as TGCGCCAGCAGCCAGGGTACAGGGGCCGGGGCCAACGTCCTGACTTTC.

The chain links TRBV7-2 to TRBJ1-2, with no clear D. Germline V lookup: CDR1 SGHTA, CDR2 FQGNSA. V gave up 8 bases and J gave up 0 bases, with 25 bases separating them. The CDR3 consists of 18 residues. The CDR3: CASGPWSGQRAANYGYTF. CDR3 coding DNA: TGTGCCAGCGGACCCTGGTCAGGTCAGCGAGCGGCTAACTATGGCTACACCTTC. Full variable domain (remainder filled in from reference TRBV7-2 and TRBJ1-2): GAGVSQSPSNKVTEKGKDVELRCDPISGHTALYWYRQSLGQGLEFLIYFQGNSAPDKSGLPSDRFSAERTGGSVSTLTIQRTQQEDSAVYLCASGPWSGQRAANYGYTFGSGTRLTVV.

V is TRBV5-1 and J is TRBJ2-5, with D uncertain. Germline CDR1 reads SGHRS; CDR2 reads YFSETQ. CDR3 length: 14 residues. Trimming removed 0 bases from V and 1 base from J, with 7 bases in between. The CDR3 loop reads CASSLGALQETQYF. As DNA, the CDR3 is TGCGCCAGCAGCTTGGGGGCCCTCCAAGAGACCCAGTACTTC.

The table lists this clone with many counts. The rearrangement uses TRBV7-9 and TRBJ2-7; D not certain. The CDR3 extends over 13 amino acids. The germline V and J ends were trimmed by 5 bases and 3 bases, with 11 bases remaining between them. The germline V gene has CDR1 SEHNR and CDR2 FQNEAQ (reference sequence). CDR3 loop: CASSLGPGYEQYF. DNA of the CDR3: TGTGCCAGCAGCCTCGGACCGGGCTACGAGCAGTACTTC.

This chain's CDR3 is CASSSTWGDTEAFF. The CDR3 region has the DNA TGTGCCAGCAGTTCCACTTGGGGAGACACTGAAGCTTTCTTT. The chain joins TRBV28 to TRBJ1-1, with D unresolved. CDR1 and CDR2 (germline): MDHEN, SYDVKM. CDR3 size: 14 residues. With 4 bases removed from V and 3 bases from J, the gap between germline ends came to 12 bases.

V and J are TRBV2 and TRBJ2-7; tentative D call: TRBD1 (6 bases). The V end was cut by 6 bases, the J end by 4 bases, with 7 bases between. Per germline, CDR1 SNHLY and CDR2 FYNNEI. The CDR3 runs to 11 residues. The CDR3 DNA sequence: TGTGCCAGCAGGGACAGATACGAGCAGTACTTC. The encoded protein is CASRDRYEQYF.

Only a few counts were recorded for this clone. The J gene is TRBJ2-3, the V gene TRBV4-3, with 9 bases identical to TRBD2. The V and J ends lost 4 bases and 6 bases, in that order; junction bases with no gene match: 11. The CDR3 loop spans 16 amino acids. Germline lookup yields CDR1 LGHNA and CDR2 YSLEER. The DNA for the CDR3 is TGCGCCAGCAGCCTCCAGCGGGGGGTCCTCTCGGATACGCAGTATTTT. Translation gives CASSLQRGVLSDTQYF.

J is TRBJ1-1 and V is TRBV6-5; a possible D gene is TRBD1 (6 bases). V lost 6 bases, J lost 1 base, and 18 bases lay in between. CDR3 length equals 16 residues. Per germline, CDR1 MNHEY and CDR2 SVGAGI. CDR3 DNA sequence: TGTGCCAGCAGCTACCTTAGGGGGGAGGGGAACACTGAAGCTTTCTTT. It translates to CASSYLRGEGNTEAFF.

This clone showed up just a few times. V usage is TRBV5-4 and J usage is TRBJ2-7; D ambiguous. Germline lookup yields CDR1 SGHNT and CDR2 YYREEE (reference sequence). V lost 1 base, J lost 0 bases, and 5 bases lay in between. The CDR3 sequence is 13 residues long. In DNA, the CDR3 is TGTGCCAGCAGCTTGACAGACTCCTACGAGCAGTACTTC. It is translated as CASSLTDSYEQYF.

V is TRBV30 and J is TRBJ2-3; D not certain. V was pared by 1 base and J by 4 bases, with 6 bases between. The CDR3 length is 12 residues. The germline CDR1 and CDR2 sequences are GTSNPN and SVGIG (reference sequence). CDR3 in amino acids: CAWSGQADTQYF. The CDR3 DNA sequence: TGTGCCTGGAGTGGGCAGGCAGATACGCAGTATTTT.

CDR3 coding DNA: TGTGCCAGCAGTTTAGGTGGGGTTCGGAGGGGCACTGAAGCTTTCTTT. Amino acids: CASSLGGVRRGTEAFF. The chain has TRBV28 and TRBJ1-1; D is possibly TRBD1 (5 bases). The CDR3 length is 16 residues. V was shortened by 2 bases and J by 4 bases, with 17 bases between the two germline ends. CDR1 is MDHEN, CDR2 SYDVKM, per germline. The full variable domain, with the rest looked up from reference TRBV28 and TRBJ1-1, is DVKVTQSSRYLVKRTGEKVFLECVQDMDHENMFWYRQDPGLGLRLIYFSYDVKMKEKGDIPEGYSVSREKKERFSLILESASTNQTSMYLCASSLGGVRRGTEAFFGQGTRLTVV.

This clone has more than one count but fewer than ten. The V gene is TRBV6-5, the J gene TRBJ2-3, with D possibly matching TRBD1 (5 bases). The CDR3 has 14 residues. The germline V and J ends were trimmed by 0 bases and 4 bases, with 8 bases remaining between them. The germline gives CDR1 MNHEY, CDR2 SVGAGI. The CDR3 sequence is CASSYSLQADTQYF. CDR3 sequence (DNA): TGTGCCAGCAGTTACTCGCTACAGGCAGATACGCAGTATTTT.

This clone was seen a handful of times. Other DNA sequences of this sample code for an identical CDR3. The rearrangement uses TRBV30 and TRBJ1-6; possibly TRBD1 for D (5 bases). Looked up from germline, CDR1 is GTSNPN and CDR2 is SVGIG (reference sequence). Trimming cost V 5 bases and J 9 bases, with 14 bases left between them. This CDR3 region has 13 residues. The CDR3 nucleotides read TGTGCCTGGGCGGCGGGGCGGGGTTCACCCCTCCACTTT. Translating gives CAWAAGRGSPLHF.

The table lists this clone with a few counts. The rearrangement uses TRBV5-4 and TRBJ2-1; D is unresolved. V was trimmed by 0 bases and J by 7 bases, leaving 11 bases between them. This CDR3 comprises 14 residues. Germline CDR1 and CDR2: SGHNT and YYREEE (reference sequence). Here the CDR3 DNA reads TGTGCCAGCAGCTTGGTCGACTCTGGGAATGAGCAGTTCTTC. Protein sequence: CASSLVDSGNEQFF.

V usage is TRBV7-2 and J usage is TRBJ2-3; no clear D. V lost 2 bases and J 2 bases, leaving 8 bases between the germline ends. Germline CDR1 reads SGHTA; CDR2 reads FQGNSA. The CDR3 has 14 residues. Here the CDR3 DNA reads TGTGCCAGCAGCTTACAGCCACCCACAGATACGCAGTATTTT. As protein: CASSLQPPTDTQYF.

J is TRBJ2-1 and V is TRBV5-4, with D perhaps TRBD2 (6 bases). Germline V gene sequence: CDR1 SGHNT, CDR2 YYREEE (reference sequence). With 0 bases removed from V and 4 bases from J, the gap between germline ends came to 14 bases. The CDR3 totals 16 residues. CDR3 in amino acids: CASSLGGVPRYNEQFF. The CDR3, as DNA: TGTGCCAGCAGCTTGGGCGGGGTCCCTAGGTACAATGAGCAGTTCTTC.

The CDR3 loop reads CASSSPTEGETQYF. The DNA for the CDR3 is TGTGCCAGCAGCTCCCCTACAGAGGGGGAGACCCAGTACTTC. The genes are TRBV5-6 and TRBJ2-5; D may be TRBD1 or TRBD2 (5 bases each). Trimming removed 3 bases from V and 5 bases from J, with 14 bases in between. Germline lookup yields CDR1 SGHDT and CDR2 YYEEEE. The CDR3 is 14 amino acids.

The CDR3 DNA is TGTGCCAGCAGTTTGAGCGGGAGCGCTTACGAGCAGTACTTC. Amino acid sequence: CASSLSGSAYEQYF. The genes are TRBV6-5 and TRBJ2-7, with 8 nucleotides matching TRBD2. In germline, CDR1 is MNHEY, CDR2 SVGAGI. This CDR3 has 14 residues. J was trimmed by 4 bases and V by 4 bases; bases with no gene match: 6.

CDR3 residues: CASSPGGNTEAFF. The CDR3 bases are TGCGCCAGCAGCCCGGGCGGGAACACTGAAGCTTTCTTT. The genes are TRBV5-1 and TRBJ1-1, with D unclear. V was trimmed by 4 bases and J by 1 base, leaving 8 bases between them. Germline V gene data show CDR1 as SGHRS and CDR2 as YFSETQ. The CDR3 consists of 13 residues.

There are a few counts of this clone. The chain uses TRBV30 and TRBJ2-7; TRBD1 matches at 7 bases. CDR3 length: 14 amino acids. CDR1 GTSNPN and CDR2 SVGIG come from the germline V gene (reference sequence). V lost 4 bases to trimming and J lost 2 bases; unmatched junction nucleotides: 8. The CDR3 reads CAWTLNRGAYEQYF. The CDR3 DNA follows: TGTGCCTGGACACTGAACAGGGGTGCCTACGAGCAGTACTTC.

The genes are TRBV29-1 and TRBJ2-1, with 9 bases matching TRBD2. In germline, CDR1 is SQVTM, CDR2 ANQGSEA. The CDR3 is 13 amino acids. The J segment lost 9 bases and the V segment lost 5 bases, leaving 8 bases of the junction unmatched. This chain's CDR3 is CSVKLAGSGEQFF. The CDR3 DNA follows: TGCAGCGTTAAGCTAGCGGGGAGCGGTGAGCAGTTCTTC.

J is TRBJ2-1 and V is TRBV5-1; weak D call: TRBD2 (6 bases). This CDR3 has 14 amino acids. Trimming took off 7 bases at V and 5 bases at J, with 16 bases between the two ends. Germline CDR1 is SGHRS and CDR2 is YFSETQ. CDR3 DNA: TGCGCCAGCGACCCCGGGGGAATGAACAATGAGCAGTTCTTC. Amino acids: CASDPGGMNNEQFF. Supplemented by reference TRBV5-1 and TRBJ2-1, the full variable domain reads KAGVTQTPRYLIKTRGQQVTLSCSPISGHRSVSWYQQTPGQGLQFLFEYFSETQRNKGNFPGRFSGRQFSNSRSEMNVSTLELGDSALYLCASDPGGMNNEQFFGPGTRLTVL.

This clone occurred a few times. V is TRBV7-9 and J is TRBJ2-1; D not certain. Per the germline V gene, CDR1 is SEHNR and CDR2 is FQNEAQ (reference sequence). The CDR3 consists of 14 residues. Trimming removed 1 base at V and 4 bases at J, with 8 bases between. The CDR3 spells CASSLVVGYNEQFF. The CDR3 DNA is TGTGCCAGCAGCTTAGTGGTGGGGTACAATGAGCAGTTCTTC.

This clone was seen a few times. The chain is built from TRBV30 and TRBJ1-2; 7 bases agree with TRBD1. Germline trimming cut 2 bases from V and 4 bases from J; bases unmatched to any gene: 4. This CDR3 has 13 residues. Per germline, CDR1 GTSNPN and CDR2 SVGIG (reference sequence). CDR3 sequence: CAWSLTGPYGYTF. In nucleotides, the CDR3 is TGTGCCTGGAGTCTGACAGGGCCCTATGGCTACACCTTC.

The sample holds a few counts of this clone. V gene TRBV5-5 combines with J gene TRBJ2-5; D unresolved. Germline V lookup: CDR1 SGHKS, CDR2 YYEKEE (reference sequence). Trimming cost V 7 bases and J 3 bases, with 4 bases left between them. The CDR3 has 10 amino acids. The CDR3 DNA sequence: TGTGCCAGCCTAAAAGAGACCCAGTACTTC. Protein sequence: CASLKETQYF.

The chain uses TRBV5-1 and TRBJ1-1, with D unclear. CDR1 is SGHRS and CDR2 is YFSETQ in the germline V gene. This CDR3 region has 14 residues. V shed 3 bases and J shed 1 base, with 10 bases lying between them. CDR3 amino acids: CASSSTPGNTEAFF. CDR3 DNA sequence: TGCGCCAGCAGCTCGACCCCGGGGAACACTGAAGCTTTCTTT. Supplemented by reference TRBV5-1 and TRBJ1-1, the full variable domain reads KAGVTQTPRYLIKTRGQQVTLSCSPISGHRSVSWYQQTPGQGLQFLFEYFSETQRNKGNFPGRFSGRQFSNSRSEMNVSTLELGDSALYLCASSSTPGNTEAFFGQGTRLTVV.

This clone was seen a few times. V is TRBV20-1 and J is TRBJ2-3, with D hard to call. V was pared by 5 bases and J by 7 bases, with 7 bases between. The V gene's germline CDR1 is DFQATT and CDR2 SNEGSKA (reference sequence). This CDR3 is 10 amino acids long. CDR3 DNA sequence: TGCAGTGCTGCCCACTATACGCAGTATTTT. Translation: CSAAHYTQYF.

V is TRBV5-1 and J is TRBJ2-5; 7 bases match TRBD1. The CDR3 spans 17 residues. J was trimmed by 4 bases and V by 1 base; bases with no gene match: 13. Looked up from germline, CDR1 is SGHRS and CDR2 is YFSETQ. The CDR3 sequence: CASSLLPGTAISETQYF. Written as DNA, the CDR3 is TGCGCCAGCAGCTTGCTCCCAGGGACAGCGATTTCAGAGACCCAGTACTTC.

The chain has TRBV5-1 and TRBJ2-1; TRBD2 might be the D (5 bases). Per germline, CDR1 SGHRS and CDR2 YFSETQ. Trimming removed 4 bases from V and 6 bases from J, with 20 bases in between. This CDR3 region has 16 residues. CDR3 bases: TGCGCCAGCAGCACCGAAGCGGCTACTTTCTTCAATGAGCAGTTCTTC. This translates into CASSTEAATFFNEQFF.

The chain carries TRBV7-3 and TRBJ2-3, with 7 nucleotides matching TRBD1. The J segment lost 0 bases and the V segment lost 4 bases, leaving 10 bases of the junction unmatched. Germline V lookup: CDR1 SGHTA, CDR2 FQGTGA. CDR3 length: 17 amino acids. The CDR3 here is CASSSVTGALSTDTQYF. The CDR3 bases are TGTGCCAGCAGCTCGGTTACAGGGGCTTTAAGCACAGATACGCAGTATTTT.

This clone was found a few times. The CDR3 DNA reads as TGTGCCAGTAGTAGGAGACTAGCGGCTAGCACAGATACGCAGTATTTT. Its protein product is CASSRRLAASTDTQYF. The chain employs TRBV19 and TRBJ2-3, with TRBD2 identical over 9 bases. Germline CDR1 is LNHDA and CDR2 is SQIVND (reference sequence). This CDR3 has 16 residues. V lost 4 bases to trimming and J lost 0 bases; unmatched junction nucleotides: 5.

This clone was counted between two and nine times. The sample has other DNA sequences that encode this CDR3 too. The rearrangement links TRBV5-6 to TRBJ1-5, with 7 bases that match TRBD1. Trimming took 2 bases from V and 2 from J; bases not matched to a gene: 4. The CDR3 loop spans 15 amino acids. CDR1 and CDR2 from the germline V gene are SGHDT and YYEEEE. DNA of the CDR3: TGTGCCAGCAGCTTACGAGGGACAGGCAATCAGCCCCAGCATTTT. It yields the protein CASSLRGTGNQPQHF.